The rows below give T cell receptor beta chains drawn from one sample of a study of cytomegalovirus exposure and HLA in healthy donors. Assay used: immunoSEQ multiplex PCR; TCRdb lists only in-frame clones, some missing. The sample has 75,000 to 100,000 clones, around 71% seen once. Source material: PBMCs. These TCRs come from a man between 60 and 75 years old in good health and CMV-seronegative. CDR3s include the opening cysteine and the closing phenylalanine or tryptophan. Each record gives: J gene, V gene, clone size, D gene, CDR3 protein, CDR3 DNA. D genes are given only for firm matches. A row's size may be missing; if present it is once, few, many or a size class.

J gene: TRBJ2-3
V gene: TRBV11-3
clone size: .
D gene: .
CDR3 protein: CASSLASDTQYF
CDR3 DNA: TGTGCCAGCAGCTTAGCTTCCGATACGCAGTATTTT

J gene: TRBJ2-5
V gene: TRBV15
clone size: .
D gene: .
CDR3 protein: CATSRDSQETQYF
CDR3 DNA: TGTGCCACCAGCAGAGACAGCCAAGAGACCCAGTACTTC

J gene: TRBJ1-4
V gene: TRBV25-1
clone size: .
D gene: TRBD1
CDR3 protein: CATGAGGFSTNEKLFF
CDR3 DNA: TGTGCCACCGGGGCAGGGGGCTTTTCAACTAATGAAAAACTGTTTTTT

J gene: TRBJ1-2
V gene: TRBV5-1
clone size: .
D gene: TRBD1
CDR3 protein: CASSSDRVYTF
CDR3 DNA: TGCGCCAGCAGCTCCGACAGGGTCTACACCTTC

J gene: TRBJ2-2
V gene: TRBV4-1
clone size: few
D gene: .
CDR3 protein: CASSILQNTGELFF
CDR3 DNA: TGCGCCAGCAGCATACTCCAAAACACCGGGGAGCTGTTTTTT

J gene: TRBJ2-7
V gene: TRBV7-2
clone size: .
D gene: .
CDR3 protein: CASSWTGGAGLAASYEQYF
CDR3 DNA: TGTGCCAGCAGCTGGACAGGGGGCGCGGGACTAGCGGCCTCCTACGAGCAGTACTTC

J gene: TRBJ1-5
V gene: TRBV7-9
clone size: .
D gene: .
CDR3 protein: CASSLASGEPQHF
CDR3 DNA: TGTGCCAGCAGCTTAGCCTCGGGGGAGCCCCAGCATTTT

J gene: TRBJ2-3
V gene: TRBV30
clone size: .
D gene: TRBD2
CDR3 protein: CAWRKGLAGTDTQYF
CDR3 DNA: TGTGCCTGGCGAAAGGGACTAGCGGGGACAGATACGCAGTATTTT

J gene: TRBJ2-7
V gene: TRBV6-5
clone size: .
D gene: TRBD1
CDR3 protein: CASSPHGTETYEQYF
CDR3 DNA: TGTGCCAGCAGTCCCCACGGGACAGAAACCTACGAGCAGTACTTC

J gene: TRBJ2-7
V gene: TRBV25-1
clone size: .
D gene: .
CDR3 protein: CASSEWRGYSYEQYF
CDR3 DNA: TGTGCCAGCAGTGAATGGCGGGGCTACTCCTACGAGCAGTACTTC

J gene: TRBJ1-3
V gene: TRBV6-1
clone size: .
D gene: .
CDR3 protein: CASSEDNSGNTIYF
CDR3 DNA: TGTGCCAGCAGCGAGGACAACTCTGGAAACACCATATATTTT

J gene: TRBJ2-2
V gene: TRBV29-1
clone size: .
D gene: TRBD1
CDR3 protein: CSASRQGRTGELFF
CDR3 DNA: TGCAGCGCGTCTAGACAGGGGCGGACCGGGGAGCTGTTTTTT

J gene: TRBJ1-5
V gene: TRBV4-3
clone size: few
D gene: .
CDR3 protein: CASSQQLADYQPQHF
CDR3 DNA: TGCGCCAGCAGCCAACAGTTGGCCGATTATCAGCCCCAGCATTTT

J gene: TRBJ2-1
V gene: TRBV5-1
clone size: .
D gene: .
CDR3 protein: CASSVRYNEQFF
CDR3 DNA: TGCGCCAGCAGCGTACGGTACAATGAGCAGTTCTTC

J gene: TRBJ2-6
V gene: TRBV28
clone size: few
D gene: .
CDR3 protein: CASRGRGANVLTF
CDR3 DNA: TGTGCCAGCAGGGGGCGAGGGGCCAACGTCCTGACTTTC

J gene: TRBJ1-6
V gene: TRBV2
clone size: once
D gene: TRBD1
CDR3 protein: CASSRDRGEGSPLHF
CDR3 DNA: TGTGCCAGCAGTAGGGACAGGGGCGAGGGATCACCCCTCCACTTT

J gene: TRBJ2-7
V gene: TRBV6-1
clone size: once
D gene: TRBD1
CDR3 protein: CASSESRRQGYYEQYF
CDR3 DNA: TGTGCCAGCAGTGAGAGTCGGAGACAGGGCTATTACGAGCAGTACTTC

J gene: TRBJ2-5
V gene: TRBV4-3
clone size: .
D gene: .
CDR3 protein: CASSTQVQETQYF
CDR3 DNA: TGCGCCAGCAGCACACAGGTCCAGGAGACCCAGTACTTC

J gene: TRBJ2-1
V gene: TRBV4-2
clone size: .
D gene: TRBD2
CDR3 protein: CASSQVLSGTSGSPFF
CDR3 DNA: TGTGCCAGCAGCCAAGTCCTATCCGGGACTAGCGGGAGTCCGTTCTTC

J gene: TRBJ1-1
V gene: TRBV19
clone size: .
D gene: TRBD1
CDR3 protein: CASGTGRTEAFF
CDR3 DNA: TGTGCCAGTGGGACAGGGCGAACTGAAGCTTTCTTT

J gene: TRBJ2-3
V gene: TRBV19
clone size: .
D gene: .
CDR3 protein: CASSTSEAEGDTQYF
CDR3 DNA: TGTGCCAGTAGTACCTCAGAAGCGGAAGGAGATACGCAGTATTTT

J gene: TRBJ1-1
V gene: TRBV7-8
clone size: few
D gene: TRBD1
CDR3 protein: CASLPGQGIAEAFF
CDR3 DNA: TGTGCCAGCCTTCCAGGACAGGGGATCGCTGAAGCTTTCTTT

J gene: TRBJ2-1
V gene: TRBV13
clone size: .
D gene: TRBD1
CDR3 protein: CASSLGTGFSYNEQFF
CDR3 DNA: TGTGCCAGCAGCCTGGGGACAGGCTTCTCCTACAATGAGCAGTTCTTC

J gene: TRBJ2-5
V gene: TRBV5-1
clone size: .
D gene: .
CDR3 protein: CASSLGGGGGPLGKTQYF
CDR3 DNA: TGCGCCAGCAGCTTGGGTGGCGGCGGGGGCCCGTTAGGGAAGACCCAGTACTTC

J gene: TRBJ1-4
V gene: TRBV7-2
clone size: .
D gene: .
CDR3 protein: CASSLRGSILNEKLFF
CDR3 DNA: TGTGCCAGCAGCTTAAGGGGGTCCATTCTTAATGAAAAACTGTTTTTT

J gene: TRBJ2-5
V gene: TRBV6-6
clone size: .
D gene: TRBD2
CDR3 protein: CASGRTSGGAGTQYF
CDR3 DNA: TGTGCCAGCGGACGGACTAGCGGGGGGGCCGGGACCCAGTACTTC

J gene: TRBJ2-1
V gene: TRBV11-2
clone size: few
D gene: TRBD2
CDR3 protein: CASSIGTSGGVEQFF
CDR3 DNA: TGTGCCAGCAGCATCGGGACTAGCGGGGGCGTGGAGCAGTTCTTC

J gene: TRBJ2-3
V gene: TRBV5-1
clone size: .
D gene: .
CDR3 protein: CASSNRVRDTDTQYF
CDR3 DNA: TGCGCCAGCAGCAACAGGGTCAGGGACACAGATACGCAGTATTTT

J gene: TRBJ1-6
V gene: TRBV10-3
clone size: .
D gene: .
CDR3 protein: CAISRDGGDNSPLHF
CDR3 DNA: TGTGCCATCTCACGCGACGGCGGAGATAATTCACCCCTCCACTTT

J gene: TRBJ2-2
V gene: TRBV7-8
clone size: .
D gene: TRBD2
CDR3 protein: CASRSTSGSYYGELFF
CDR3 DNA: TGTGCCAGCAGGTCAACTAGCGGGAGTTATTACGGGGAGCTGTTTTTT

J gene: TRBJ1-1
V gene: TRBV7-2
clone size: .
D gene: TRBD1
CDR3 protein: CASSLEGGREAFF
CDR3 DNA: TGTGCCAGCAGCTTAGAAGGGGGCCGTGAAGCTTTCTTT

J gene: TRBJ2-5
V gene: TRBV20-1
clone size: .
D gene: .
CDR3 protein: CSTRKETQYF
CDR3 DNA: TGCAGTACCAGAAAAGAGACCCAGTACTTC

J gene: TRBJ2-1
V gene: TRBV4-2
clone size: few
D gene: .
CDR3 protein: CASSQDTSWRHNEQFF
CDR3 DNA: TGTGCCAGCAGCCAAGACACTAGCTGGCGTCACAATGAGCAGTTCTTC

J gene: TRBJ1-5
V gene: TRBV19
clone size: .
D gene: .
CDR3 protein: CASSMGGGATQPQHF
CDR3 DNA: TGTGCCAGTAGTATGGGTGGCGGGGCGACTCAGCCCCAGCATTTT

J gene: TRBJ1-3
V gene: TRBV7-9
clone size: .
D gene: .
CDR3 protein: CASSLQGGNTIYF
CDR3 DNA: TGTGCCAGCAGCTTACAGGGAGGAAACACCATATATTTT

J gene: TRBJ1-1
V gene: TRBV5-1
clone size: .
D gene: TRBD1
CDR3 protein: CASSFSTGGGTEAFF
CDR3 DNA: TGCGCCAGCAGCTTTTCGACAGGGGGCGGCACTGAAGCTTTCTTT

J gene: TRBJ2-5
V gene: TRBV29-1
clone size: few
D gene: .
CDR3 protein: CSGSEETQYF
CDR3 DNA: TGCAGCGGTTCCGAGGAGACCCAGTACTTC